This T cell receptor (beta chain) was retrieved from a study of post-analysis software for immune sequencing data. Whole-study context: Included among the disease courses, which were recorded for the cohort, were relapsing-remitting, secondary progressive and progressive-relapsing multiple sclerosis. General observations from the study: Compared against controls, patients with multiple sclerosis displayed significantly lower normalized Chao1 diversity. Among 5 or 6 TRBV segments more frequent in patients than controls were TRBV5-6, TRBV5-1 and TRBV20-1.

This clonotype was seen many times. The antigen is undetermined. CDR1 is MDHEN and CDR2 is SYDVKM in the germline V gene. V was pared by 6 bases and J by 1 base, with 17 bases between. This CDR3 has 16 amino acids. Tagging with unique molecular identifiers was a feature of the TCR beta cDNA libraries. The authors obtained 400,000 to 600,000 cDNA molecules from roughly 1 to 10 million T cells. From the PCR reads, TCRdb called clonotypes with MiXCR, one entry per CDR3 protein. This table has under 200,000 distinct CDR3 sequences, 29% appearing once. The TCR comes from a girl between 2 and 17 years old with multiple sclerosis. The rearrangement links TRBV28 to TRBJ2-3; D might be TRBD2 (6 bases). Sequenced material: blood. CDR3 residues: CASSLRVQRGTDTQYF. In DNA, the CDR3 is TGTGCCAGCAGCCTCAGAGTCCAGCGGGGCACAGATACGCAGTATTTT.